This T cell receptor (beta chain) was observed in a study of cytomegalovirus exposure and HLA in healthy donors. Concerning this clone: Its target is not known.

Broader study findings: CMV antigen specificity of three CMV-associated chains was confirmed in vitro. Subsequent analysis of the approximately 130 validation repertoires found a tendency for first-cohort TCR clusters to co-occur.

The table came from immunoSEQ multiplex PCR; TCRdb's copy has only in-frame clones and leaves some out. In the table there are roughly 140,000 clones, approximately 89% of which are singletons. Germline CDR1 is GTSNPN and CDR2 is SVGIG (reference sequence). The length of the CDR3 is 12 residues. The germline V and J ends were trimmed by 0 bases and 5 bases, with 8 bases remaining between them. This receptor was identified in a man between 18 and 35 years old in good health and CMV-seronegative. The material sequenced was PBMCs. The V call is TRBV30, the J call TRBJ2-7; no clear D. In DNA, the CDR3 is TGTGCCTGGAGTGTACAGACCAACGAGCAGTACTTC. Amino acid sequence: CAWSVQTNEQYF.